A single sample gave rise to the 10 T cell receptor beta chains below, sequenced in a study of blood T cells in healthy people across ages. A sample-barcoded 5' primer and a J-beta primer mix were used in a second PCR of roughly 6 to 11 cycles. TCRdb processed the 5' RACE reads anew with MiXCR; each CDR3 protein has one entry. Seen here are roughly 800,000 distinct CDR3 sequences, approximately 25% observed once, and the top ten hold 9.4%. These data were also reused for a study on T cells of mothers and their children.

What was sequenced was blood. The source is a boy younger than 18 in good health.

This clonotype was counted only a few times. The chain employs TRBV9 and TRBJ2-2, with 11 bases identical to TRBD1. After removal of 0 bases from V and 6 bases from J, the junction contained 4 bases not matched to a gene. Germline CDR1 and CDR2: SGDLS and YYNGEE. This CDR3 spans 16 amino acids. The CDR3 region has the DNA TGTGCCAGCAGCGTAGTAAGGACAGGGGGCCCCGGGGAGCTGTTTTTT. This gives the protein CASSVVRTGGPGELFF.

The sample holds a few counts of this clonotype. The chain uses TRBV12-3 or TRBV12-4 and TRBJ2-5; D perhaps matches TRBD1 (5 bases). V was pared by 7 bases and J by 2 bases, with 11 bases between. CDR3 length: 13 residues. CDR3 in amino acids: CASKTTVQETQYF. The DNA for the CDR3 is TGTGCCAGCAAGACGACAGTACAAGAGACCCAGTACTTC.

This clonotype was counted a few times. The CDR3 here is CASSRLRYNEQFF. CDR3 nucleotide sequence: TGTGCCAGCAGCCGGTTGAGGTACAATGAGCAGTTCTTC. This chain uses TRBV7-2 with TRBJ2-1; D remains unclear. Deletions cut 5 bases from V and 4 bases from J, with 9 bases between. The CDR3 spans 13 residues. From germline, CDR1 is SGHTA and CDR2 FQGNSA.

At least ten counts were recorded for this clonotype. V and J are TRBV12-3 or TRBV12-4 and TRBJ2-5, with TRBD1 identical over 9 bases. The CDR3 is made up of 14 amino acids. Germline trimming cut 6 bases from V and 1 base from J; bases unmatched to any gene: 3. This chain's CDR3 is CASSQGQGQETQYF. Here the CDR3 DNA reads TGTGCCAGCAGCCAGGGACAGGGCCAAGAGACCCAGTACTTC.

The sample holds a few counts of this clonotype. The rearrangement links TRBV7-2 to TRBJ2-7; 12 bases fit TRBD2. The CDR3 spans 14 residues. With V trimmed by 6 bases and J by 2 bases, 2 bases remained unmatched. Germline V gene lookup returns CDR1 SGHTA and CDR2 FQGNSA. The CDR3 nucleotides are TGTGCCAGCAGAAGACTAGCGGGGGCCTACGAGCAGTACTTC. This sequence encodes CASRRLAGAYEQYF.

The table lists this clonotype with a few counts. The V gene is TRBV7-8, the J gene TRBJ2-5, with 8 positions matching TRBD1. In germline, CDR1 is SGHVS, CDR2 FQNEAQ. V shed 3 bases, J shed 2 bases, and the junction held 2 bases outside the gene matches. The CDR3 length is 14 residues. The CDR3 protein is CASSFRQGQETQYF. CDR3 DNA sequence: TGTGCCAGCAGCTTTCGACAGGGGCAAGAGACCCAGTACTTC.

The chain couples TRBV5-1 to TRBJ2-1; TRBD2 aligns across 11 bases. CDR1 is SGHRS and CDR2 is YFSETQ in the germline V gene. With V trimmed by 2 bases and J by 3 bases, 7 bases remained unmatched. The CDR3 has 17 residues. The CDR3 is CASSFPPGTSGYNEQFF. DNA of the CDR3: TGCGCCAGCAGCTTCCCTCCCGGGACTAGCGGCTACAATGAGCAGTTCTTC.

The V and J genes are TRBV9 and TRBJ2-3; 11 positions agree with TRBD2. CDR3 length equals 19 residues. Unmatched junction bases numbered 12, after V lost 3 bases and J lost 0 bases. Looked up from germline, CDR1 is SGDLS and CDR2 is YYNGEE. DNA of the CDR3: TGTGCCAGCAGCGCCAATAGCGGGGGGGTCATATCCAGCACAGATACGCAGTATTTT. This gives the protein CASSANSGGVISSTDTQYF.

The rearrangement joins TRBV6-6 to TRBJ2-5; weak D call: TRBD1 (7 bases). V was pared by 5 bases and J by 5 bases, with 15 bases between. This CDR3 is built from 14 residues. In germline, CDR1 is MNHNY, CDR2 SVGAGI (reference sequence). The CDR3 nucleotides read TGTGCCAGCAGTAGTGCGGGACAGCCGGAGACCCAGTACTTC. Translated, it gives CASSSAGQPETQYF.

The chain has TRBV29-1 and TRBJ1-2; unclear D gene. The V and J ends lost 6 bases and 4 bases respectively, with 18 bases between them. In germline, CDR1 is SQVTM, CDR2 ANQGSEA. CDR3 length: 14 residues. CDR3 DNA sequence: TGCAGCGTCGTAAGGGTGGGCCCCTTCTATGGCTACACCTTC. This sequence encodes CSVVRVGPFYGYTF.